Given below is one T cell receptor (beta chain) in context. The data are from a study of shared clonotypes between healthy human individuals. The genomic DNA of each subset was split evenly across several immunoSEQ plates. Profiling relied on immunoSEQ multiplex PCR, and the TCRdb table lists in-frame clones only, not all of them. The sample carries over 2 million clones, 95% recorded once. The CDR3 totals 16 residues. Germline lookup yields CDR1 ENHRY and CDR2 SYGVKD. Trimming took 2 bases from V and 9 from J; bases not matched to a gene: 10. The TCR comes from a man between 18 and 29 years old in good health. The sample was naive CD4+ T cells sorted from blood. Stated subset: CD45RA+ positively selected. J is TRBJ2-1 and V is TRBV10-3; TRBD2 matches at 10 bases. CDR3 in DNA: TGTGCCATCAGTGAGGAACTAGCGGGGCTGTCGGGTGAGCAGTTCTTC. Its protein is CAISEELAGLSGEQFF.